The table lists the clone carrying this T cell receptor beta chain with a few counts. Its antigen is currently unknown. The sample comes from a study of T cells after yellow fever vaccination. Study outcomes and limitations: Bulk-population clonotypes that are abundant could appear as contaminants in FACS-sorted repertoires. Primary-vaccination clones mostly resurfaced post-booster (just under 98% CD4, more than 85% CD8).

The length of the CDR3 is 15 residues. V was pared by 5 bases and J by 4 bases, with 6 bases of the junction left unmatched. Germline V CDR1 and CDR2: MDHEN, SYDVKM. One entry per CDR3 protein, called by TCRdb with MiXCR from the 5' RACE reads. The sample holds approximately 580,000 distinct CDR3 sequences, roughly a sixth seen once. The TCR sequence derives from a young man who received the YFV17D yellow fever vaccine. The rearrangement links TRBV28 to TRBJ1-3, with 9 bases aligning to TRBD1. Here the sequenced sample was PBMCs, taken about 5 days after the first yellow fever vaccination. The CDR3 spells CASSAGTGSGNTIYF. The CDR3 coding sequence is TGTGCCAGCAGTGCAGGGACAGGGTCGGGAAACACCATATATTTT.